Each of the 13 T cell receptor beta chains below was sequenced from the same sample in a study of cytomegalovirus exposure and HLA in healthy donors. PCR primers comprised 60 Vbeta and 13 Jbeta primers. The protocol was immunoSEQ multiplex PCR, while the TCRdb copy is restricted to in-frame clones and leaves out a portion. Among about 180,000 clones listed, around 70% were seen once. The sequenced sample was PBMCs. The receptors here all came from a male donor in good health and CMV-seronegative.

This clone is a singleton in its sample. The V call is TRBV7-3, the J call TRBJ2-5; D gene unclear. Trimming pared 6 bases from V and 5 bases from J, leaving 7 bases between. The CDR3 length is 11 residues. Germline V CDR1 and CDR2: SGHTA, FQGTGA. Here the CDR3 reads CASRVRETQYF. Written as DNA, the CDR3 is TGTGCCAGCAGGGTCAGGGAGACCCAGTACTTC.

The genes are TRBV5-6 and TRBJ1-1, with a weak D call TRBD1 (6 bases). CDR3 length: 15 residues. Per the germline V gene, CDR1 is SGHDT and CDR2 is YYEEEE. The ends were cut back, 6 bases at V and 0 bases at J, with 15 bases in the middle. The CDR3 sequence: CASTPRGGMNTEAFF. The CDR3 nucleotides read TGTGCCAGCACCCCCAGAGGGGGAATGAACACTGAAGCTTTCTTT.

J is TRBJ1-5 and V is TRBV7-8; possibly TRBD1 for D (6 bases). Trimming pared 2 bases from V and 1 base from J, leaving 21 bases between. This CDR3 has 19 amino acids. Germline V lookup: CDR1 SGHVS, CDR2 FQNEAQ. The CDR3 region has the DNA TGTGCCAGCAGCTTACCCCCGGGACAATCATCCATGAGCAATCAGCCCCAGCATTTT. It yields the protein CASSLPPGQSSMSNQPQHF.

This sequence joins TRBV19 and TRBJ1-5, with 10 positions matching TRBD1. The CDR3 is made up of 14 amino acids. Germline CDR1 reads LNHDA; CDR2 reads SQIVND (reference sequence). The CDR3 reads CGTMGQGMSQPQHF. The CDR3 DNA is TGTGGGACGATGGGACAGGGGATGAGTCAGCCCCAGCATTTT.

The chain joins TRBV5-1 to TRBJ2-5; D is uncertain. The CDR3 totals 14 residues. Germline CDR1 is SGHRS and CDR2 is YFSETQ. V lost 0 bases, J lost 2 bases, and 8 bases lay in between. CDR3: CASSLAGGQETQYF. CDR3 DNA: TGCGCCAGCAGCTTGGCGGGTGGTCAAGAGACCCAGTACTTC.

The chain has TRBV28 and TRBJ1-4; D possibly corresponds to TRBD1 (5 bases). Looked up from germline, CDR1 is MDHEN and CDR2 is SYDVKM. Trimming pared 5 bases from V and 7 bases from J, leaving 14 bases between. The length of the CDR3 is 14 residues. CDR3 sequence reads: CASSVAGDVEKLFF. In DNA, the CDR3 is TGTGCCAGCAGTGTTGCGGGGGATGTTGAAAAACTGTTTTTT.

This sequence joins TRBV19 and TRBJ1-2, with TRBD1 as a possible D gene (5 bases). Germline CDR1 LNHDA, CDR2 SQIVND (reference sequence). The CDR3 length is 14 residues. Between the trimmed V and J ends, which lost 7 bases and 8 bases, there was a span of 20 bases. The CDR3 DNA reads TGTGCCAGTAAGCGGGGGGAAACAGGAGGCGGCTACACCTTC. This codes for CASKRGETGGGYTF.

The chain has TRBV28 and TRBJ1-1, with D uncertain. Trimming left V 3 bases short and J 5 bases short, with 10 bases between. The V gene's germline CDR1 is MDHEN and CDR2 SYDVKM. This CDR3 region has 13 residues. CDR3 nucleotides: TGTGCCAGCAGTTTCTTTGCGGTTACTGAAGCTTTCTTT. Its translation: CASSFFAVTEAFF. The full variable domain, rest sourced from reference TRBV28 and TRBJ1-1, is DVKVTQSSRYLVKRTGEKVFLECVQDMDHENMFWYRQDPGLGLRLIYFSYDVKMKEKGDIPEGYSVSREKKERFSLILESASTNQTSMYLCASSFFAVTEAFFGQGTRLTVV.

The V and J genes are TRBV5-1 and TRBJ2-3; 9 bases agree with TRBD2. Germline trimming cut 6 bases from V and 6 bases from J; bases unmatched to any gene: 14. Germline values: CDR1 SGHRS, CDR2 YFSETQ. The CDR3 loop spans 16 amino acids. The CDR3 DNA follows: TGCGCCAGCATCCCCTCAATTAGCGGGAGCGGCGATACGCAGTATTTT. It translates to CASIPSISGSGDTQYF.

The chain has TRBV7-9 and TRBJ1-1; D may be TRBD1 (5 bases). Germline V gene lookup returns CDR1 SEHNR and CDR2 FQNEAQ (reference sequence). CDR3 size: 14 residues. The V and J ends lost 4 bases and 3 bases respectively, with 12 bases between them. The CDR3 DNA reads as TGTGCCAGCAGCTCTTCCAGGGACTACACTGAAGCTTTCTTT. Protein sequence: CASSSSRDYTEAFF.

The V gene is TRBV30, the J gene TRBJ1-1; 11 bases map to TRBD1. Germline V lookup: CDR1 GTSNPN, CDR2 SVGIG (reference sequence). Trimming at V came to 4 bases and at J to 3 bases, leaving 7 bases not matched to a gene. The CDR3 runs 15 residues. CDR3 sequence (DNA): TGTGCCTGGACTCAACGGGACAGGGGGGACACTGAAGCTTTCTTT. Translation: CAWTQRDRGDTEAFF.

CDR3 in amino acids: CASSLAANQPQHF. CDR3 sequence (DNA): TGTGCCAGCTCACTGGCGGCTAATCAGCCCCAGCATTTT. The J gene is TRBJ1-5, the V gene TRBV18, with D uncertain. Trimming removed 4 bases from V and 4 bases from J, with 8 bases in between. CDR1 KGHSH and CDR2 LQKENI come from the germline V gene. The CDR3 extends over 13 amino acids.

The chain links TRBV27 to TRBJ2-5; tentative D call: TRBD2 (5 bases). V was shortened by 5 bases and J by 5 bases, with 15 bases between the two germline ends. Germline loops: CDR1 MNHEY, CDR2 SMNVEV (reference sequence). This CDR3 contains 14 residues. The CDR3 coding sequence is TGTGCCAGCAGTCCCCGGGGTAGCGATGAGACCCAGTACTTC. This sequence encodes CASSPRGSDETQYF.